This entry concerns a single T cell receptor (beta chain). This sample was included in a study of OX40 agonist ivuxolimab in advanced cancers. Trimming shortened V by 5 bases and J by 7 bases, and 14 bases separated the two germline ends. CDR1 is MNHNY, CDR2 SVGAGI, per germline (reference sequence). The CDR3 runs 14 residues. The table came from immunoSEQ multiplex PCR; TCRdb's copy has only in-frame clones and leaves some out. The repertoire holds 72,000 or so clones, about four fifths seen once, with roughly 1.2% in the top ten. The V and J genes are TRBV6-6 and TRBJ1-4, with D tentatively TRBD1 (6 bases). The receptor's source is an adult with an advanced solid tumor such as melanoma, head and neck, liver or kidney cancer. Sample: CD4+ or CD8+ T cells sorted from blood, taken in a trial of the OX40 agonist ivuxolimab. CDR3: CASSTGQLGEKLFF. The CDR3 DNA reads as TGTGCCAGCAGTACCGGACAGCTGGGTGAAAAACTGTTTTTT.